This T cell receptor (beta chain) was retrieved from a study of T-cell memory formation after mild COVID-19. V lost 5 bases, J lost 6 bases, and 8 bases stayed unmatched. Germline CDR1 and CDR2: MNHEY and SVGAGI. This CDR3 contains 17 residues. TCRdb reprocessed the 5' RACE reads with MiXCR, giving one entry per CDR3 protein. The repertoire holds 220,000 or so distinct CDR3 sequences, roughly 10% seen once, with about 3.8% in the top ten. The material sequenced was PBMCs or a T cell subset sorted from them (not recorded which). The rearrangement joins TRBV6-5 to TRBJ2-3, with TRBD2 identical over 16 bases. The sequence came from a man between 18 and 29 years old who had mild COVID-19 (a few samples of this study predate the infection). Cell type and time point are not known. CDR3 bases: TGTGCCAGCAGTACCACAGGGACTAGCGGGGGGGGTGATACGCAGTATTTT. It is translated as CASSTTGTSGGGDTQYF.